One sample yielded the 32 T cell receptor beta chains listed below, sequenced in a study of cytomegalovirus exposure and HLA in healthy donors. This table comes from immunoSEQ multiplex PCR, and its TCRdb copy is limited to in-frame clones, with some not included. The sample lists 97,000 or so clones; approximately 94% were seen once. Sequenced material: PBMCs. The receptors stem from a young woman in good health and CMV-seronegative.

V and J are TRBV28 and TRBJ2-7, with D possibly TRBD1 on 6 matching bases. Germline lookup yields CDR1 MDHEN and CDR2 SYDVKM. The ends were cut back, 4 bases at V and 3 bases at J, with 10 bases in the middle. This CDR3 contains 13 residues. The chain's CDR3 is CASSSYRDYEQYF. In DNA, the CDR3 is TGTGCCAGCAGTTCGTACAGGGACTACGAGCAGTACTTC.

The chain is built from TRBV5-6 and TRBJ2-5; D may be TRBD2 (7 bases). Deletions cut 0 bases from V and 4 bases from J, with 10 bases between. The CDR3 covers 14 residues. In germline, CDR1 is SGHDT, CDR2 YYEEEE. As DNA, the CDR3 is TGTGCCAGCAGCTTGGTGGGGGGGGCAGAGACCCAGTACTTC. Translating it yields CASSLVGGAETQYF.

The V gene is TRBV11-3, the J gene TRBJ1-2, with D possibly matching TRBD1 (5 bases). Trimming shortened V by 5 bases and J by 2 bases, and 9 bases separated the two germline ends. CDR1 and CDR2 from the germline V gene are SGHNT and YENEEA. The CDR3 loop spans 13 amino acids. The CDR3 loop is CASSPDRNYGYTF. CDR3 nucleotides: TGTGCCAGCAGCCCAGACAGAAACTATGGCTACACCTTC.

The rearrangement joins TRBV5-6 to TRBJ1-2; 9 bases line up with TRBD1. The length of the CDR3 is 15 residues. Per the germline V gene, CDR1 is SGHDT and CDR2 is YYEEEE. The V gene end was trimmed by 4 bases and the J gene end by 4 bases; junction bases not matched to a gene: 8. The CDR3 nucleotides read TGTGCCAGCAGCCCCCGGGACAGGGCCCGCTATGGCTACACCTTC. This gives the protein CASSPRDRARYGYTF.

The chain carries TRBV29-1 and TRBJ1-1; D is uncertain. Germline-derived CDR1 and CDR2 are SQVTM and ANQGSEA. The V and J ends lost 6 bases and 1 base respectively, with 12 bases between them. There are 13 residues in the CDR3. The CDR3 loop reads CSVAQASNTEAFF. The CDR3 region has the DNA TGCAGCGTGGCCCAGGCTTCGAACACTGAAGCTTTCTTT.

V usage is TRBV15 and J usage is TRBJ2-1, with D perhaps TRBD2 (5 bases). Trimming shortened V by 0 bases and J by 3 bases, and 15 bases separated the two germline ends. Germline loops: CDR1 LNHNV, CDR2 YYDKDF (reference sequence). The CDR3 extends over 17 amino acids. In DNA form, the CDR3 reads TGTGCCACCAGCAGAGATTCCTCGGGATCCGGCTACAATGAGCAGTTCTTC. Translation gives CATSRDSSGSGYNEQFF.

This sequence joins TRBV6-5 and TRBJ1-4; tentatively, D is TRBD1 (5 bases). This CDR3 region has 13 residues. Per germline, CDR1 MNHEY and CDR2 SVGAGI. The germline V and J ends were trimmed by 5 bases and 8 bases, with 12 bases remaining between them. CDR3 coding DNA: TGTGCCAGCAGTCCGGAGGGGACGGAAAAACTGTTTTTT. Translation gives CASSPEGTEKLFF.

This rearrangement joins TRBV5-1 to TRBJ1-2, with TRBD1 matching 9 bases. The CDR3 sequence is 15 residues long. Per germline, CDR1 SGHRS and CDR2 YFSETQ. Trimming at V came to 5 bases and at J to 3 bases, leaving 8 bases not matched to a gene. CDR3 sequence (DNA): TGCGCCAGCAGGACTACAGGGGGCTCTGACTATGGCTACACCTTC. It translates to CASRTTGGSDYGYTF.

This chain connects TRBV19 to TRBJ1-2; unclear D gene. CDR3 length: 15 amino acids. V was clipped by 5 bases and J by 2 bases, with 15 bases between them. Germline assignment: CDR1 LNHDA and CDR2 SQIVND (reference sequence). CDR3 sequence: CASSLRVLENYGYTF. The CDR3 coding sequence is TGTGCCAGTAGTTTGAGGGTACTGGAGAACTATGGCTACACCTTC.

This sequence joins TRBV4-1 and TRBJ2-3; 7 nucleotides align to TRBD2. Trimming removed 3 bases from V and 6 bases from J; junction bases left unmatched: 3. This CDR3 contains 13 residues. Looked up from germline, CDR1 is MGHRA and CDR2 is YSYEKL. The CDR3 nucleotides read TGCGCCAGCAGCCATGTTAGCGGGGATACGCAGTATTTT. As protein: CASSHVSGDTQYF.

The chain links TRBV18 to TRBJ1-3; D ambiguous. V was clipped by 2 bases and J by 0 bases, with 8 bases between them. Germline V gene lookup returns CDR1 KGHSH and CDR2 LQKENI. The length of the CDR3 is 15 residues. CDR3 region: CASSPGSLSGNTIYF. The CDR3 nucleotides read TGTGCCAGCTCACCAGGGAGTCTCTCTGGAAACACCATATATTTT.

This clone was seen only once. The gene calls are TRBV28 and TRBJ1-1; tentative D call: TRBD1 (6 bases). This CDR3 region has 15 residues. Germline CDR1 reads MDHEN; CDR2 reads SYDVKM. V was pared by 6 bases and J by 3 bases, with 17 bases between. The CDR3 reads CASRQGRFSDTEAFF. DNA of the CDR3: TGTGCCAGCAGACAGGGTCGGTTTAGCGACACTGAAGCTTTCTTT.

This CDR3 is CASSLAAGGADTQYF. CDR3 coding DNA: TGTGCCAGCAGTTTGGCCGCGGGTGGGGCAGATACGCAGTATTTT. J is TRBJ2-3 and V is TRBV27, with D possibly TRBD2 on 5 matching bases. Germline CDR1 is MNHEY and CDR2 is SMNVEV (reference sequence). The CDR3 runs 15 residues. Deletions cut 3 bases from V and 4 bases from J, with 14 bases between.

This sequence joins TRBV4-1 and TRBJ2-5; 8 bases map to TRBD2. Germline V gene lookup returns CDR1 MGHRA and CDR2 YSYEKL. The CDR3 runs 18 residues. J lost 4 bases, V lost 3 bases, and 16 bases had no gene match. The CDR3 DNA reads as TGCGCCAGCAGCCACCTCGGCACCCAAGCGGGAGATTCAGAGACCCAGTACTTC. The encoded protein is CASSHLGTQAGDSETQYF.

V and J are TRBV30 and TRBJ2-1; D is possibly TRBD2 (7 bases). V was pared by 0 bases and J by 10 bases, with 13 bases between. Germline CDR1 GTSNPN, CDR2 SVGIG (reference sequence). The CDR3 totals 13 residues. CDR3 loop: CAWSVLWGGEQFF. The CDR3 nucleotides read TGTGCCTGGAGTGTACTTTGGGGGGGCGAGCAGTTCTTC.

This clone was observed a handful of times. CDR3 in DNA: TGTGCCAGCAGCGCCGACAATGAGCAGTTCTTC. This codes for CASSADNEQFF. This chain uses TRBV9 with TRBJ2-1; D is uncertain. Deletions cut 3 bases from V and 5 bases from J, with 3 bases between. CDR3 length equals 11 residues. Germline CDR1 SGDLS, CDR2 YYNGEE.

The chain uses TRBV5-1 and TRBJ2-2; D is perhaps TRBD2 (6 bases). Trimming pared 7 bases from V and 0 bases from J, leaving 13 bases between. The germline V gene has CDR1 SGHRS and CDR2 YFSETQ. The CDR3 runs 15 residues. In DNA, the CDR3 is TGCGCCAGCCGAACCGGGACTGCGAACACCGGGGAGCTGTTTTTT. This codes for CASRTGTANTGELFF.

The rearrangement joins TRBV5-1 to TRBJ2-1; tentatively, D is TRBD1 (6 bases). CDR1 is SGHRS, CDR2 YFSETQ, per germline. This CDR3 has 14 amino acids. Trimming removed 0 bases from V and 8 bases from J, with 12 bases in between. CDR3 in amino acids: CASSLGPGGDEQFF. CDR3 DNA sequence: TGCGCCAGCAGCTTGGGTCCTGGGGGCGATGAGCAGTTCTTC.

The gene calls are TRBV29-1 and TRBJ1-1; D is ambiguous. The CDR3 spans 13 residues. The V end lost 7 bases, the J end lost 0 bases, and 12 bases lay between the germline ends. Looked up from germline, CDR1 is SQVTM and CDR2 is ANQGSEA. The chain's CDR3 is CSGCYAVNTEAFF. In DNA form, the CDR3 reads TGCAGCGGGTGCTACGCGGTGAACACTGAAGCTTTCTTT.

The CDR3 DNA follows: TGTGCCAGCAGACGCTCGACAGGGGAGAACACTGAAGCTTTCTTT. It codes for CASRRSTGENTEAFF. V gene TRBV27 combines with J gene TRBJ1-1; 8 bases are shared with TRBD1. The CDR3 is 15 residues long. The V gene end was trimmed by 6 bases and the J gene end by 1 base; junction bases not matched to a gene: 7. The germline V gene encodes CDR1 MNHEY and CDR2 SMNVEV (reference sequence).

The V and J genes are TRBV14 and TRBJ2-5; TRBD2 matches 7 bases. This CDR3 has 11 amino acids. Germline V gives CDR1 SGHDN, CDR2 FVKESK. V shed 6 bases, J shed 7 bases, and the junction held 2 bases outside the gene matches. The CDR3: CASSSGGTQYF. Written as DNA, the CDR3 is TGTGCCAGCAGTTCGGGGGGGACCCAGTACTTC. Drawing the rest from reference TRBV14 and TRBJ2-5, the complete variable domain is EAGVTQFPSHSVIEKGQTVTLRCDPISGHDNLYWYRRVMGKEIKFLLHFVKESKQDESGMPNNRFLAERTGGTYSTLKVQPAELEDSGVYFCASSSGGTQYFGPGTRLLVL.

The V gene is TRBV2, the J gene TRBJ2-2; 11 nucleotides match TRBD1. The V and J ends lost 5 bases and 9 bases, in that order; junction bases with no gene match: 14. This CDR3 spans 17 amino acids. The germline V gene encodes CDR1 SNHLY and CDR2 FYNNEI. In DNA, the CDR3 is TGTGCCAGCAGTCCGAGACCCCCGGGACAGGGGGTTAGGGAGCTGTTTTTT. Its translation: CASSPRPPGQGVRELFF.

With regard to this clone: An end of the junction differs from the germline gene, which may be a read error. V gene TRBV4-3 combines with J gene TRBJ2-6, with D possibly matching TRBD1 (5 bases). This CDR3 has 16 residues. Germline V gene sequence: CDR1 LGHNA, CDR2 YSLEER. CDR3 amino acids: CASSKEAGTGANVLTF. As DNA, the CDR3 is TGCGCCAGCAGCAAAGAAGCAGGGACTGGGGCCAACGTCCTGACTTTC.

The chain carries TRBV4-1 and TRBJ2-7; D unresolved. The V end lost 5 bases, the J end lost 5 bases, and 19 bases lay between the germline ends. Germline V gives CDR1 MGHRA, CDR2 YSYEKL. The CDR3 has 15 residues. The CDR3 region is CASSTPRPQAHEQYF. The CDR3 nucleotides read TGCGCCAGCAGCACTCCTCGACCGCAGGCCCACGAGCAGTACTTC.

This clone is a singleton in its sample. DNA of the CDR3: TGTGCCAGCAGTTTCGGACCACAGGGGTTTTTGTACGAGCAGTACTTC. This codes for CASSFGPQGFLYEQYF. The chain employs TRBV6-5 and TRBJ2-7; 7 bases agree with TRBD1. The length of the CDR3 is 16 residues. In germline, CDR1 is MNHEY, CDR2 SVGAGI. Unmatched junction bases numbered 13, after V lost 4 bases and J lost 4 bases.

V and J are TRBV13 and TRBJ2-3; 10 nucleotides match TRBD2. Germline assignment: CDR1 PRHDT and CDR2 FYEKMQ (reference sequence). The CDR3 spans 19 residues. J was trimmed by 6 bases and V by 4 bases; bases with no gene match: 19. CDR3 protein: CASSSKEVASGRSSDTQYF. The CDR3 nucleotides are TGTGCCAGCAGCTCTAAGGAGGTCGCTAGCGGGAGATCATCGGATACGCAGTATTTT.

A single count supports this clone. The V and J genes are TRBV7-2 and TRBJ1-1; no definite D call. Trimming shortened V by 4 bases and J by 0 bases, and 6 bases separated the two germline ends. The germline gives CDR1 SGHTA, CDR2 FQGNSA. The CDR3 has 13 amino acids. CDR3 sequence (DNA): TGTGCCAGCAGCTACCCGGTGAACACTGAAGCTTTCTTT. This gives the protein CASSYPVNTEAFF.

The J gene is TRBJ1-1, the V gene TRBV27; 7 nucleotides agree with TRBD1. Losses at the gene ends were 3 bases for V and 4 bases for J; bases not matched to a gene: 5. CDR1 is MNHEY, CDR2 SMNVEV, per germline (reference sequence). The CDR3 loop spans 14 amino acids. CDR3 sequence reads: CASSFDWTGTEAFF. The CDR3 DNA reads as TGTGCCAGCAGTTTTGATTGGACAGGCACTGAAGCTTTCTTT.

The rearrangement uses TRBV5-4 and TRBJ2-6; D possibly corresponds to TRBD1 (6 bases). This CDR3 region has 16 residues. V lost 7 bases to trimming and J lost 2 bases, with 16 bases between them. Germline loops: CDR1 SGHNT, CDR2 YYREEE (reference sequence). The DNA of the CDR3 is TGTGCCAGCGCTCCTACAGGGATGGCTGGGGCCAACGTCCTGACTTTC. As protein: CASAPTGMAGANVLTF. Full variable domain (rest looked up from reference TRBV5-4 and TRBJ2-6): ETGVTQSPTHLIKTRGQQVTLRCSSQSGHNTVSWYQQALGQGPQFIFQYYREEENGRGNFPPRFSGLQFPNYSSELNVNALELDDSALYLCASAPTGMAGANVLTFGAGSRLTVL.

The genes are TRBV7-9 and TRBJ2-7, with D hard to call. The germline V gene encodes CDR1 SEHNR and CDR2 FQNEAQ (reference sequence). CDR3 length: 13 residues. Deletions cut 5 bases from V and 5 bases from J, with 13 bases between. The CDR3 protein is CASSTRRENEQYF. The CDR3 nucleotides are TGTGCCAGCAGCACGCGGAGAGAGAACGAGCAGTACTTC.

V usage is TRBV7-9 and J usage is TRBJ1-1, with 10 bases aligning to TRBD1. CDR1 is SEHNR and CDR2 is FQNEAQ in the germline V gene (reference sequence). V was pared by 5 bases and J by 6 bases, with 12 bases of the junction left unmatched. This CDR3 spans 16 amino acids. The CDR3 DNA sequence: TGTGCCAGCAGCCAACAGGGACAGGGGTCGAGCGCTGAAGCTTTCTTT. This sequence encodes CASSQQGQGSSAEAFF.

The chain is built from TRBV11-2 and TRBJ2-3, with a weak D call TRBD1 (5 bases). CDR1 is SGHAT, CDR2 FQNNGV, per germline. The CDR3 is 16 residues long. V lost 5 bases to trimming and J lost 6 bases, with 21 bases between them. In DNA form, the CDR3 reads TGTGCCAGCAGCCCGAGGACATCCACCCACTCGGATACGCAGTATTTT. It encodes CASSPRTSTHSDTQYF.